This T cell receptor beta chain was captured by sequencing in a study of OX40 agonist ivuxolimab in advanced cancers. Generated by immunoSEQ multiplex PCR, the TCRdb table keeps only in-frame clones and is missing some. This table has fewer than 90,000 clones, around 87% appearing once. The CDR3 spans 16 residues. V gave up 4 bases and J gave up 4 bases, with 22 bases separating them. CDR1 is SQVTM and CDR2 is ANQGSEA in the germline V gene. The sequence was collected from an adult with an advanced solid tumor such as melanoma, head and neck, liver or kidney cancer. The chain is built from TRBV29-1 and TRBJ1-1, with D possibly TRBD1 on 6 matching bases. The sequencing used CD4+ or CD8+ T cells sorted from blood, collected in a trial of the OX40 agonist ivuxolimab. Here the CDR3 DNA reads TGCAGCGTTGGGATTTCGCGGAGGGGGGAATCCACTGAAGCTTTCTTT. Translated, it gives CSVGISRRGESTEAFF.